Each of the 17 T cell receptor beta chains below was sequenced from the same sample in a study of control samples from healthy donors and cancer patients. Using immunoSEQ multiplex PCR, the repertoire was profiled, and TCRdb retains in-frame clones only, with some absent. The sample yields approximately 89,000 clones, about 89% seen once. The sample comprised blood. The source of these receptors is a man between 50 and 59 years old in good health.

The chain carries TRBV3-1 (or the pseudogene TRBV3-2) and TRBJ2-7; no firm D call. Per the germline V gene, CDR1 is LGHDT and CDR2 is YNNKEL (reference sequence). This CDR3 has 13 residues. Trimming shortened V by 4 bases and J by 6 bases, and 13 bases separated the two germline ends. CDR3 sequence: CASSLFRTSEQYF. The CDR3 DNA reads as TGTGCCAGCAGCCTGTTTCGGACCAGCGAGCAGTACTTC.

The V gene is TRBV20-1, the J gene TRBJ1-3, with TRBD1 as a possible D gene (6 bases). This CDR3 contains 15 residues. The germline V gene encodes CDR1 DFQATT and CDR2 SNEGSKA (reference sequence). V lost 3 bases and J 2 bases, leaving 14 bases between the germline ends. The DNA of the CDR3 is TGCAGTGCTAGTCAAGGGGGGGGCACTGGAAACACCATATATTTT. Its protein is CSASQGGGTGNTIYF.

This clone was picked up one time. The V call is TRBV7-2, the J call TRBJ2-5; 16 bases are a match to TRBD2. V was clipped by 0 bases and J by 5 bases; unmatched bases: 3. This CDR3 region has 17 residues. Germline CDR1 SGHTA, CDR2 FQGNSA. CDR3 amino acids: CASSLAGLAGGLETQYF. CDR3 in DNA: TGTGCCAGCAGCTTAGCGGGACTAGCGGGGGGGCTGGAGACCCAGTACTTC.

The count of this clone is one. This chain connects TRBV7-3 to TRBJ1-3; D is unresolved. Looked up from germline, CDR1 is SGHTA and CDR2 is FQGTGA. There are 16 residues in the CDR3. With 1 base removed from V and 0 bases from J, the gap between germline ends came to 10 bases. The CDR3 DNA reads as TGTGCCAGCAGCTTAAACGGAGGTAGCTCTGGAAACACCATATATTTT. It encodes CASSLNGGSSGNTIYF.

Here the CDR3 reads CASSELGGRETQYF. CDR3 nucleotide sequence: TGTGCCAGCAGTGAGTTAGGGGGCCGGGAGACCCAGTACTTC. This chain joins TRBV2 and TRBJ2-5; 7 bases align to TRBD1. Per the germline V gene, CDR1 is SNHLY and CDR2 is FYNNEI. This CDR3 has 14 amino acids. Trimming removed 3 bases from V and 5 bases from J; junction bases left unmatched: 6.

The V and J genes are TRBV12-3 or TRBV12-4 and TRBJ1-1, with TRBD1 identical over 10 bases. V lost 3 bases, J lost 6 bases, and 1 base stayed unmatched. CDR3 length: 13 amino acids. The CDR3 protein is CASSLGTGAEAFF. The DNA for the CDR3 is TGTGCCAGCAGTTTGGGGACAGGGGCTGAAGCTTTCTTT.

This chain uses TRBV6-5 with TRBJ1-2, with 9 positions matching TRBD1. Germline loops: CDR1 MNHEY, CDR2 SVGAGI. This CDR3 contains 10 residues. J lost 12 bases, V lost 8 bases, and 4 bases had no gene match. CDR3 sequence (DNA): TGTGCCAGCGGGGACAGGGAGCACACCTTC. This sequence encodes CASGDREHTF.

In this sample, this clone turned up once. CDR3: CATRGEEQGYTF. The CDR3 nucleotides are TGTGCCACCCGGGGGGAGGAACAGGGCTACACCTTC. The chain carries TRBV24-1 and TRBJ1-2; weak D call: TRBD1 (5 bases). Trimming left V 9 bases short and J 8 bases short, with 15 bases between. Looked up from germline, CDR1 is KGHDR and CDR2 is SFDVKD. The CDR3 is 12 residues long.

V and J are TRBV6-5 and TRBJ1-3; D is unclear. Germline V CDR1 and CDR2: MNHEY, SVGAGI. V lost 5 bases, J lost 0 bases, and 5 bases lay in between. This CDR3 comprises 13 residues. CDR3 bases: TGTGCCAGCAGTCGCAGCTCTGGAAACACCATATATTTT. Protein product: CASSRSSGNTIYF.

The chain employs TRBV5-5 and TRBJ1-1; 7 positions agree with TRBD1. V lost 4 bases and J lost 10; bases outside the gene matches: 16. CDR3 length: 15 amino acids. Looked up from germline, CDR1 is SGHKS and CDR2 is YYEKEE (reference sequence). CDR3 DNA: TGTGCCAGCAGCACGTCCGGGACAGCGGGGGTGGGAGCTTTCTTT. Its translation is CASSTSGTAGVGAFF.

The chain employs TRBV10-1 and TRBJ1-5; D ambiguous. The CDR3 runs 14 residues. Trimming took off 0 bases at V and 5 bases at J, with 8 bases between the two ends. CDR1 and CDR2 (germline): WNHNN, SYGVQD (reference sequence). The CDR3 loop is CASSESDSHQPQHF. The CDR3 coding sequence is TGCGCCAGCAGTGAGTCTGACTCGCATCAGCCCCAGCATTTT.

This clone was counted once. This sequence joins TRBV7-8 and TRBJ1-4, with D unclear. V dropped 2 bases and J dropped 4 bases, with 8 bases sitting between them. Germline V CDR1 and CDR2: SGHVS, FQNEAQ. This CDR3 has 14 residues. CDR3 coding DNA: TGTGCCAGCAGCTTACAAGGAAATAATGAAAAACTGTTTTTT. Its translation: CASSLQGNNEKLFF.

CDR3 amino acids: CATSDLGQGDTGELFF. The CDR3 nucleotides read TGTGCCACCAGTGATTTGGGACAGGGGGACACCGGGGAGCTGTTTTTT. This sequence joins TRBV24-1 and TRBJ2-2; TRBD1 agrees at 10 bases. The CDR3 sequence is 16 residues long. V lost 0 bases to trimming and J lost 3 bases; unmatched junction nucleotides: 0. The germline V gene has CDR1 KGHDR and CDR2 SFDVKD.

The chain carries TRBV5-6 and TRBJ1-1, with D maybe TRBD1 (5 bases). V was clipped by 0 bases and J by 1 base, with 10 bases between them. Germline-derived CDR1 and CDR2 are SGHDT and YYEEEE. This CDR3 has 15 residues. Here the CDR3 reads CASSLATGPNTEAFF. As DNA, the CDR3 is TGTGCCAGCAGCTTGGCCACAGGTCCGAACACTGAAGCTTTCTTT. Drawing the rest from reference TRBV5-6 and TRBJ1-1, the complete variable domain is DAGVTQSPTHLIKTRGQQVTLRCSPKSGHDTVSWYQQALGQGPQFIFQYYEEEERQRGNFPDRFSGHQFPNYSSELNVNALLLGDSALYLCASSLATGPNTEAFFGQGTRLTVV.

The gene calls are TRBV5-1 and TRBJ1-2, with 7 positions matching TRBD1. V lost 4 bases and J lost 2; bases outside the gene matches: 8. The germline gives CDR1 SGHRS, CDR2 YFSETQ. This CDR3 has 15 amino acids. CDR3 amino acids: CASSLGPTGNYGYTF. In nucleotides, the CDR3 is TGCGCCAGCAGCCTGGGACCGACAGGGAACTATGGCTACACCTTC.

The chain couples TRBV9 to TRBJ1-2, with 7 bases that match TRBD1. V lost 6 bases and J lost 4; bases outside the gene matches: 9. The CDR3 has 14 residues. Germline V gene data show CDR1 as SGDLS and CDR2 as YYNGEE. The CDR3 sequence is CASTGRQGGYGYTF. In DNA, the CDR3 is TGTGCCAGCACCGGACGACAGGGCGGCTATGGCTACACCTTC.

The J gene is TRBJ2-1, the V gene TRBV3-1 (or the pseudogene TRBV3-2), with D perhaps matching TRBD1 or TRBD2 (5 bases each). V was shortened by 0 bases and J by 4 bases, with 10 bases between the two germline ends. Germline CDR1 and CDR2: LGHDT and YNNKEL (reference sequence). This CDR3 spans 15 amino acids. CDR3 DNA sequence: TGTGCCAGCAGCCAAGACGGGGCGGCTTACAATGAGCAGTTCTTC. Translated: CASSQDGAAYNEQFF.